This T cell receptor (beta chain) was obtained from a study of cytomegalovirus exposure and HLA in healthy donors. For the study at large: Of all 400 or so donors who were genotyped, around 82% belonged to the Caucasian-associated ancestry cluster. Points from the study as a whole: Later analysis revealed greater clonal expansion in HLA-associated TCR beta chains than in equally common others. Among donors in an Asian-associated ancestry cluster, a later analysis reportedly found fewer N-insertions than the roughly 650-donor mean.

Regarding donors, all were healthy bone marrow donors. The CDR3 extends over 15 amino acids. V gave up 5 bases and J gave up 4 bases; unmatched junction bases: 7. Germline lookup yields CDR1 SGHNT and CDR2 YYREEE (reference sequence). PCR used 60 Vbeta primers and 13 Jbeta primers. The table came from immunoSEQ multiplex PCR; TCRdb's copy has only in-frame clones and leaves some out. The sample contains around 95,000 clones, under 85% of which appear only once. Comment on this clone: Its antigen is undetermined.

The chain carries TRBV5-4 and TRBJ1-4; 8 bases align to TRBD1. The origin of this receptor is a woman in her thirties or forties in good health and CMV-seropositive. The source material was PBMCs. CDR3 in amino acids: CASRVPGQVNEKLFF. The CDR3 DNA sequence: TGTGCCAGCAGAGTACCGGGACAGGTTAATGAAAAACTGTTTTTT.